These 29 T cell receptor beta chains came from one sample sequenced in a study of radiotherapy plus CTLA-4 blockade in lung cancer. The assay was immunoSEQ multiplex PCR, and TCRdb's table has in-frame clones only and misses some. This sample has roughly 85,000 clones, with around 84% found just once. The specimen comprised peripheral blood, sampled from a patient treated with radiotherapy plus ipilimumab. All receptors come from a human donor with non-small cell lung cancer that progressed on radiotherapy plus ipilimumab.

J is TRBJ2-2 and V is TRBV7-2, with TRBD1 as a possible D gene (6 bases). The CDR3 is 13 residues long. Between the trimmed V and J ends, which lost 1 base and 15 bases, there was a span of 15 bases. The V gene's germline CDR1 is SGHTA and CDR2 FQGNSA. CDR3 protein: CASSLVLWQGMFF. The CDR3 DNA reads TGTGCCAGCAGCTTAGTATTGTGGCAGGGGATGTTTTTT. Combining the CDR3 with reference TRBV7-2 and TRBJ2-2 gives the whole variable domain GAGVSQSPSNKVTEKGKDVELRCDPISGHTALYWYRQSLGQGLEFLIYFQGNSAPDKSGLPSDRFSAERTGGSVSTLTIQRTQQEDSAVYLCASSLVLWQGMFFGEGSRLTVL.

CDR3 sequence (DNA): TGTGCCAGCTCACCACAGGGAGAGAACACTGAAGCTTTCTTT. Protein sequence: CASSPQGENTEAFF. The gene calls are TRBV18 and TRBJ1-1; D gene ambiguous. V dropped 1 base and J dropped 1 base, with 7 bases sitting between them. The CDR3 covers 14 residues. Germline CDR1 KGHSH, CDR2 LQKENI. Variable domain in full (rest from reference TRBV18 and TRBJ1-1): NAGVMQNPRHLVRRRGQEARLRCSPMKGHSHVYWYRQLPEEGLKFMVYLQKENIIDESGMPKERFSAEFPKEGPSILRIQQVVRGDSAAYFCASSPQGENTEAFFGQGTRLTVV.

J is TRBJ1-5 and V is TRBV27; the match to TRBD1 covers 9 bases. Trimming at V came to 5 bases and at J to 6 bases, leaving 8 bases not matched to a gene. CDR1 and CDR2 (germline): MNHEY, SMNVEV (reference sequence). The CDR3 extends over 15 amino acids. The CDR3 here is CASSAGQGRGQPQHF. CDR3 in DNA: TGTGCCAGCAGTGCAGGACAGGGGAGAGGTCAGCCCCAGCATTTT.

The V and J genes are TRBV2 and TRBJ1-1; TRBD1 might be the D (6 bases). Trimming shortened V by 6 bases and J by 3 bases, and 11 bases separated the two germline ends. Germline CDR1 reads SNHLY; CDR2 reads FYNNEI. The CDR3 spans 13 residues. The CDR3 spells CASRPTGHTEAFF. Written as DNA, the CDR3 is TGTGCCAGCAGGCCTACAGGGCACACTGAAGCTTTCTTT.

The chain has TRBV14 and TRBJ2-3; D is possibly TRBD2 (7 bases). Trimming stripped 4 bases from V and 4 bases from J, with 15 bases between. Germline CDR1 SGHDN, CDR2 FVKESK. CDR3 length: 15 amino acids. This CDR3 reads CASSLLGGRADTQYF. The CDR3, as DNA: TGTGCCAGCAGCCTACTGGGGGGGCGCGCAGATACGCAGTATTTT.

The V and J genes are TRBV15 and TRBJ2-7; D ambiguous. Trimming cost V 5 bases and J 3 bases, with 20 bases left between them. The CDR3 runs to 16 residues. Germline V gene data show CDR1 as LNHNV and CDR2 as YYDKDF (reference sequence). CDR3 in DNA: TGTGCCACCAGCCCGCGCCCCGGTCATAGGGACTACGAGCAGTACTTC. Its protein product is CATSPRPGHRDYEQYF. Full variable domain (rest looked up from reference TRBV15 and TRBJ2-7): DAMVIQNPRYQVTQFGKPVTLSCSQTLNHNVMYWYQQKSSQAPKLLFHYYDKDFNNEADTPDNFQSRRPNTSFCFLDIRSPGLGDTAMYLCATSPRPGHRDYEQYFGPGTRLTVT.

CDR3 sequence (DNA): TGTGCCAGCAGTTTAGGGGGAAGAAGCAATCAGCCCCAGCATTTT. It codes for CASSLGGRSNQPQHF. This chain uses TRBV28 with TRBJ1-5, with a tentative D call TRBD1 (5 bases). CDR1 is MDHEN and CDR2 is SYDVKM in the germline V gene. There are 15 residues in the CDR3. The V end was cut by 2 bases, the J end by 1 base, with 9 bases between.

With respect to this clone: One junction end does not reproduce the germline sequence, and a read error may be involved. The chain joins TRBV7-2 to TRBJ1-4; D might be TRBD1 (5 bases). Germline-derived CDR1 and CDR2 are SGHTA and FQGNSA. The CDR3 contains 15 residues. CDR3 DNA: TGTGCCAGCACCTTAGGGACGGGACTTAATGAAAAACTGTTTTTT. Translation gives CASTLGTGLNEKLFF.

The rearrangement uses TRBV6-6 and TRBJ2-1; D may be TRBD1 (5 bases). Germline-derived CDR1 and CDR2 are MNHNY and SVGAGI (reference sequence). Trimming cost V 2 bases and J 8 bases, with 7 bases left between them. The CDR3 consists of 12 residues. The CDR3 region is CASSYRGYEQFF. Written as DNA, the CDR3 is TGTGCCAGCAGTTACAGGGGCTATGAGCAGTTCTTC.

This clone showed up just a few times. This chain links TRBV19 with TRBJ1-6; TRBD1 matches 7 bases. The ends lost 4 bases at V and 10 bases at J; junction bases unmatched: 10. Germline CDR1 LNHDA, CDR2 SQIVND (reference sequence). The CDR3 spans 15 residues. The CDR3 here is CASSTSQGSRSPLHF. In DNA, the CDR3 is TGTGCCAGTAGTACTTCACAGGGGTCTAGATCACCCCTCCACTTT.

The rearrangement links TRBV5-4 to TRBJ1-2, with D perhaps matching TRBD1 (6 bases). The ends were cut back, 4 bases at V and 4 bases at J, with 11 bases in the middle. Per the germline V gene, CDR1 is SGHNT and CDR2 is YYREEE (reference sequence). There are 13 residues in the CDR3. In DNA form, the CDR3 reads TGTGCCAGCAGCCTGGAGGGGGGCTATGGCTACACCTTC. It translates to CASSLEGGYGYTF.

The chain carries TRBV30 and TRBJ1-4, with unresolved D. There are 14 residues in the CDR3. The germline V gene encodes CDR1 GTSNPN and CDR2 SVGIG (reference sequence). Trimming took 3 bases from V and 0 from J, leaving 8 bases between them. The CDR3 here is CAWSRFATNEKLFF. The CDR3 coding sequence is TGTGCCTGGAGCCGTTTCGCAACTAATGAAAAACTGTTTTTT.

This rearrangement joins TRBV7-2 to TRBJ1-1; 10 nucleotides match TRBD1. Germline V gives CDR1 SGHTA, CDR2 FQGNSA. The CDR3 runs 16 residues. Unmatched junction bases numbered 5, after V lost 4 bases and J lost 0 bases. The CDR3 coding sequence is TGTGCCAGCAGCTCGCCGACAGGGGGCTTGAACACTGAAGCTTTCTTT. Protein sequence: CASSSPTGGLNTEAFF.

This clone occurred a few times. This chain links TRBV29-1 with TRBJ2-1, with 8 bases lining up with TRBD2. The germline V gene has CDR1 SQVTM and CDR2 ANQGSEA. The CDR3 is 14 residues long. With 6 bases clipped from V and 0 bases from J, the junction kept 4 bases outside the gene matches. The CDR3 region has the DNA TGCAGCGTGATCGGGACTAGCTCCTACAATGAGCAGTTCTTC. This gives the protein CSVIGTSSYNEQFF.

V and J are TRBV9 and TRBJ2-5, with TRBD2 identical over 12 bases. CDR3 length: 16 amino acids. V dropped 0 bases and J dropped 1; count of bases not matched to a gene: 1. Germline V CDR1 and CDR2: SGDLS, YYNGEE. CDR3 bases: TGTGCCAGCAGCGTAGCGACTAGCGGGGGCCAAGAGACCCAGTACTTC. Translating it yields CASSVATSGGQETQYF.

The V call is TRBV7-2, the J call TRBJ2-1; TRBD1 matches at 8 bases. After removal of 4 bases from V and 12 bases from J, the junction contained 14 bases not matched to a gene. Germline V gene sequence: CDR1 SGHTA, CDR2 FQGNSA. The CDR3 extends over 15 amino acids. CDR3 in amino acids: CASSSPRSTGTGQFF. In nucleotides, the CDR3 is TGTGCCAGCAGCTCCCCAAGGAGTACCGGGACAGGGCAGTTCTTC.

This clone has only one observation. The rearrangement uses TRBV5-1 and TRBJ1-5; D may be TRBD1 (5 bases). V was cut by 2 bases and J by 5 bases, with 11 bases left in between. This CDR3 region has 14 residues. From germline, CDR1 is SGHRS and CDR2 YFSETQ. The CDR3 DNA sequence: TGCGCCAGCAGCTTAGCTGGGGGGGATCAGCCCCAGCATTTT. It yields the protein CASSLAGGDQPQHF.

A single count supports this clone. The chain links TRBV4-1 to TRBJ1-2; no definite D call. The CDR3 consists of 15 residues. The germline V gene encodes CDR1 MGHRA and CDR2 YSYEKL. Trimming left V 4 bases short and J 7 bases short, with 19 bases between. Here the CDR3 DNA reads TGCGCCAGCAGCCGTTCGATTCAAATTCTCGGTGGCTACACCTTC. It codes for CASSRSIQILGGYTF.

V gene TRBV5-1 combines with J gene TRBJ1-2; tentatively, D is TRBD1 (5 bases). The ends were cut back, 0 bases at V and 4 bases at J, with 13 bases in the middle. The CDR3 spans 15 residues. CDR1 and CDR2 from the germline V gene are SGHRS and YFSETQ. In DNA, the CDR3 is TGCGCCAGCAGCTTGGAGTCAGGGTCGAGCTATGGCTACACCTTC. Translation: CASSLESGSSYGYTF.

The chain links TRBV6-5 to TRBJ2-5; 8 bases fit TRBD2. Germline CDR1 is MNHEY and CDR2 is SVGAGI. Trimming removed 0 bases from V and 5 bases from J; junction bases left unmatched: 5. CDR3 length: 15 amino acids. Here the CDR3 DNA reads TGTGCCAGCAGTTACTCGGGCGGGGGGATCGAGACCCAGTACTTC. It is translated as CASSYSGGGIETQYF.

The CDR3 loop is CASSQGLAASTDTQYF. The CDR3 bases are TGCGCCAGCAGCCAAGGTCTAGCGGCTAGCACAGATACGCAGTATTTT. The chain uses TRBV4-1 and TRBJ2-3; 7 bases match TRBD2. CDR1 is MGHRA and CDR2 is YSYEKL in the germline V gene. The V segment lost 1 base and the J segment 0 bases; nucleotides outside the gene matches: 4. The CDR3 spans 16 residues.

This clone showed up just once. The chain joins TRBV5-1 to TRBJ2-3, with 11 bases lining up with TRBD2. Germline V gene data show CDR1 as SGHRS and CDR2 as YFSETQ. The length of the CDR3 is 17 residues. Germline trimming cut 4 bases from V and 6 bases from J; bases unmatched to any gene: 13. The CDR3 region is CASSPQRLAGNRDTQYF. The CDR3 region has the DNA TGCGCCAGCAGCCCACAGAGACTAGCGGGGAACCGTGATACGCAGTATTTT.

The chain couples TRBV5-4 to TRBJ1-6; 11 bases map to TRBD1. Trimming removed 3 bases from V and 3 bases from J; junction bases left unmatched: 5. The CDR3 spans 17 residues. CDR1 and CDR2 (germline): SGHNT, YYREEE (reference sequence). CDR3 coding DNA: TGTGCCAGCAGCTCCTCCGGGACAGGGGGCTATAATTCACCCCTCCACTTT. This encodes CASSSSGTGGYNSPLHF.

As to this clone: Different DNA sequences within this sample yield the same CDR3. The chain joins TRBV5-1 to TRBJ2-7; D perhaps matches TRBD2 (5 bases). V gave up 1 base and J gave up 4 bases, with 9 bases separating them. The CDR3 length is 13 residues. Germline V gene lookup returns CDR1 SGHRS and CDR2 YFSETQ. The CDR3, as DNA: TGCGCCAGCAGCTTGACTAGTGGATACGAGCAGTACTTC. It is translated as CASSLTSGYEQYF.

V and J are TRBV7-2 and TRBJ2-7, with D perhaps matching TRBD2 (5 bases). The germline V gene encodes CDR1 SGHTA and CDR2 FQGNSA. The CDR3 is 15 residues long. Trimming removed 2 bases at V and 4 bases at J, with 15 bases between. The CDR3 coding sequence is TGTGCCAGCAGCTTATCTACAGCGACTACTTACGAGCAGTACTTC. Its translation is CASSLSTATTYEQYF. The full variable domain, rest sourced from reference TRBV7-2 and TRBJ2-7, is GAGVSQSPSNKVTEKGKDVELRCDPISGHTALYWYRQSLGQGLEFLIYFQGNSAPDKSGLPSDRFSAERTGGSVSTLTIQRTQQEDSAVYLCASSLSTATTYEQYFGPGTRLTVT.

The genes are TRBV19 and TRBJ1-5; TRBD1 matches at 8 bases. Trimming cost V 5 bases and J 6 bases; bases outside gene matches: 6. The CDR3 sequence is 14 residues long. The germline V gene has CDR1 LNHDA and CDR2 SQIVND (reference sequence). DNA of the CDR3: TGTGCCAGTAGTGCGGACAGGGAGGGTCAGCCCCAGCATTTT. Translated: CASSADREGQPQHF.

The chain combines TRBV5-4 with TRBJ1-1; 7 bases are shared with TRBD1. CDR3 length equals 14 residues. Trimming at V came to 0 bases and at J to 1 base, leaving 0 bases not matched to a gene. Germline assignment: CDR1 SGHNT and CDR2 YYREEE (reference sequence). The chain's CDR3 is CASSLAGGNTEAFF. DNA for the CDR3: TGTGCCAGCAGCTTGGCAGGGGGGAACACTGAAGCTTTCTTT.

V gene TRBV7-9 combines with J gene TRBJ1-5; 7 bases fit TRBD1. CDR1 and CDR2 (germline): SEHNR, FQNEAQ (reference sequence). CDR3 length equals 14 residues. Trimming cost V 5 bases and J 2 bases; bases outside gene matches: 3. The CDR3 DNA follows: TGTGCCAGCAGCCTAACAGGGGGCAATCAGCCCCAGCATTTT. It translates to CASSLTGGNQPQHF.

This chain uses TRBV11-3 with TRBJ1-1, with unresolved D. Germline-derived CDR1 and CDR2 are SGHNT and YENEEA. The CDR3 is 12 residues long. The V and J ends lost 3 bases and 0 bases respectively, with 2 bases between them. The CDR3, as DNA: TGTGCCAGCAGCTTGTTGAACACTGAAGCTTTCTTT. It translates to CASSLLNTEAFF. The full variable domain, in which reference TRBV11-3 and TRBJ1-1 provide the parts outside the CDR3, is EAGVVQSPRYKIIEKKQPVAFWCNPISGHNTLYWYLQNLGQGPELLIRYENEEAVDDSQLPKDRFSAERLKGVDSTLKIQPAELGDSAVYLCASSLLNTEAFFGQGTRLTVV.